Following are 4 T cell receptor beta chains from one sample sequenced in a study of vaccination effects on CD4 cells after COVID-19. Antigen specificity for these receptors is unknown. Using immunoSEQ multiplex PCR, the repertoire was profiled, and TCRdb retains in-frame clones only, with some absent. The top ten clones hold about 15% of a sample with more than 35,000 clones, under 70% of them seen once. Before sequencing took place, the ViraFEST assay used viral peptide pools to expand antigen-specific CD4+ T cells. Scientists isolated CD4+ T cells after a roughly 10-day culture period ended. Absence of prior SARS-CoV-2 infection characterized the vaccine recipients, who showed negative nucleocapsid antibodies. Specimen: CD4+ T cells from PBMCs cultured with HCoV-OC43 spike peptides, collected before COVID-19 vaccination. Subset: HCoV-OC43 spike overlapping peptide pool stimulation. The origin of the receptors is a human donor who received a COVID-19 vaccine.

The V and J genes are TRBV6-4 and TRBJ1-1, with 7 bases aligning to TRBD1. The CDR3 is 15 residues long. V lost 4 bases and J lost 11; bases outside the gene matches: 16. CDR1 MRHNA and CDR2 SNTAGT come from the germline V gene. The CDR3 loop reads CASSVEEGAISTAFF. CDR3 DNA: TGTGCCAGCAGTGTTGAGGAGGGGGCGATTTCTACGGCTTTCTTT.

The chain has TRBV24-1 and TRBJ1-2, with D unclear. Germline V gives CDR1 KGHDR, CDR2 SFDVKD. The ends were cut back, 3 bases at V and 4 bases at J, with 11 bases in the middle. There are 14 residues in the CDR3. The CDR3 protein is CATSDVRNPYGYTF. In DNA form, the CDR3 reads TGTGCCACCAGTGATGTTAGAAACCCCTATGGCTACACCTTC.

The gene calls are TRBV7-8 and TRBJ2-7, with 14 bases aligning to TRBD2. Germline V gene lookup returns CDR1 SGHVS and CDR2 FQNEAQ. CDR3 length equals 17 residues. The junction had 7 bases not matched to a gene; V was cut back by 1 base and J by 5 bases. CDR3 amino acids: CASSLVGLAGVGNEQYF. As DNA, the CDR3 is TGTGCCAGCAGCTTAGTGGGACTAGCGGGAGTCGGTAACGAGCAGTACTTC.

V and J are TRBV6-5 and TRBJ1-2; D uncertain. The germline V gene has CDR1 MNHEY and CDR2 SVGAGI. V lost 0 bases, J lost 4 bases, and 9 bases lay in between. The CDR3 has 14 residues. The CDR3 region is CASSYSEQLYGYTF. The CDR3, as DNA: TGTGCCAGCAGTTACTCGGAACAGCTCTATGGCTACACCTTC.